The 8 T cell receptor beta chains presented below share a single source sample, sequenced in a study of T-cell reconstitution after alpha-beta-depleted transplantation in children. Unique molecular identifiers were used in preparing the TCRbeta library. TCRdb fed the PCR reads into MiXCR, producing one record per CDR3 protein. The data contain nearly 350,000 distinct CDR3 sequences, 16% of them seen just once; the ten biggest clones take up about 41%. Specimen: PBMCs, mostly from graft donor cells, collected 360 days after TCRalphabeta/CD19-depleted stem cell transplant. These receptor sequences come from a male patient between 2 and 15 years old who had a stem cell transplant for acute lymphoblastic leukemia, so the T cells may come from the graft donor.

This clonotype has at least ten counts. This sequence joins TRBV6-2 or TRBV6-3 and TRBJ2-7, with D possibly being TRBD2 (6 bases). V was trimmed by 6 bases and J by 0 bases, leaving 21 bases between them. The CDR3 is 17 amino acids. Germline V gene data show CDR1 as MNHEY and CDR2 as SVGEGT. The CDR3 loop is CASSPRHIGRSSYEQYF. CDR3 in DNA: TGTGCCAGCAGCCCACGACATATTGGGAGGAGCTCCTACGAGCAGTACTTC.

The chain is built from TRBV9 and TRBJ2-5; 12 nucleotides line up with TRBD2. The CDR3 has 18 amino acids. CDR1 and CDR2 from the germline V gene are SGDLS and YYNGEE. Trimming at V came to 1 base and at J to 1 base, leaving 8 bases not matched to a gene. The CDR3 DNA reads TGTGCCAGCAGCGTACGACTAGCGGGAGCCGGGGGCCAAGAGACCCAGTACTTC. This gives the protein CASSVRLAGAGGQETQYF.

This chain uses TRBV28 with TRBJ1-2, with TRBD1 as a possible D gene (6 bases). V shed 7 bases and J shed 0 bases, with 12 bases lying between them. Per the germline V gene, CDR1 is MDHEN and CDR2 is SYDVKM. This CDR3 comprises 14 residues. The CDR3 region is CASIQGNTNYGYTF. CDR3 DNA sequence: TGTGCCAGCATACAGGGAAACACTAACTATGGCTACACCTTC.

There are many counts of this clonotype. The gene calls are TRBV7-2 and TRBJ2-4; weak D call: TRBD2 (5 bases). Germline-derived CDR1 and CDR2 are SGHTA and FQGNSA. V was pared by 3 bases and J by 9 bases, with 15 bases between. The CDR3 is 14 residues long. The CDR3 DNA reads TGTGCCAGCAGCTTCAGGCGTCCGAGCGGCATTCAGTACTTC. Its protein is CASSFRRPSGIQYF.

This clonotype was seen a few times. This CDR3 is CASTKDGSSEQFF. CDR3 nucleotides: TGTGCCAGCACAAAGGACGGGAGCAGTGAGCAGTTCTTC. The chain joins TRBV2 to TRBJ2-1; perhaps TRBD2 as D (6 bases). Trimming cost V 7 bases and J 9 bases, with 16 bases left between them. Germline CDR1 SNHLY, CDR2 FYNNEI. The CDR3 is 13 residues long.

CDR3 sequence (DNA): TGTGCCAGCAGTTTATCAGGGCCGGGCTTTATGCAGCCCCAGCATTTT. Its protein is CASSLSGPGFMQPQHF. The genes are TRBV27 and TRBJ1-5; D remains ambiguous. Trimming removed 0 bases from V and 7 bases from J, with 16 bases in between. Looked up from germline, CDR1 is MNHEY and CDR2 is SMNVEV (reference sequence). The CDR3 runs 16 residues.

This sequence joins TRBV4-2 and TRBJ1-1; D is perhaps TRBD1 (6 bases). Germline values: CDR1 LGHNA, CDR2 YNFKEQ. The CDR3 is 16 residues long. Trimming cost V 0 bases and J 0 bases, with 11 bases left between them. CDR3 residues: CASSQDPTGMNTEAFF. In DNA, the CDR3 is TGTGCCAGCAGCCAAGACCCCACAGGGATGAACACTGAAGCTTTCTTT.

This clonotype was counted once. V and J are TRBV28 and TRBJ2-1; 9 positions match TRBD2. Germline CDR1 is MDHEN and CDR2 is SYDVKM. J lost 9 bases, V lost 7 bases, and 25 bases had no gene match. CDR3 length: 19 residues. The CDR3 coding sequence is TGTGCCAGCACCAAGTGGGGTAGCGGGAGAGGAAGTAACTTAGGTGAGCAGTTCTTC. It codes for CASTKWGSGRGSNLGEQFF.